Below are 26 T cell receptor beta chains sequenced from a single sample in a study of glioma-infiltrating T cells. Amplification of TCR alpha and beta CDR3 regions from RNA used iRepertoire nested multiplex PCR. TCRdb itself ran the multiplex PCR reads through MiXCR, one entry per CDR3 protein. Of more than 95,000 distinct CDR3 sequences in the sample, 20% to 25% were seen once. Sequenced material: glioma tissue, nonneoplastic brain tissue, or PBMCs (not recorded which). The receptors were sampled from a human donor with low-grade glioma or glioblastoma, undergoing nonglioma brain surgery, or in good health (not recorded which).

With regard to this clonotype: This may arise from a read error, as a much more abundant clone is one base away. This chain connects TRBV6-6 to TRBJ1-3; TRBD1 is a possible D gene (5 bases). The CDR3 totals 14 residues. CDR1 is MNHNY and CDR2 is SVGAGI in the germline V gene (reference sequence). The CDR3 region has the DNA TGTGCCAGCAGTTACTCGGGGGTCGGAAACACCGTATATTTT. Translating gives CASSYSGVGNTVYF.

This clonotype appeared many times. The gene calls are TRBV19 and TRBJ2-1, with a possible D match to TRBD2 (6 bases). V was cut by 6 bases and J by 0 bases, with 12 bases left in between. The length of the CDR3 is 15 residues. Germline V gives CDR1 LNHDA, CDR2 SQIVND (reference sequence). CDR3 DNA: TGTGCCAGTAGCCTGACTAGAGGCTCCTACAATGAGCAGTTCTTC. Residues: CASSLTRGSYNEQFF.

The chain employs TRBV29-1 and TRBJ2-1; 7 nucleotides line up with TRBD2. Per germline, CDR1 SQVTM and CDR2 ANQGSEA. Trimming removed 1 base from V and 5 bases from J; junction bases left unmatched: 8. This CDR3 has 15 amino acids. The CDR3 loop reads CSVEGGLGGDNEQFF. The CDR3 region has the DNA TGCAGCGTTGAAGGGGGCCTGGGGGGGGACAATGAGCAGTTCTTC.

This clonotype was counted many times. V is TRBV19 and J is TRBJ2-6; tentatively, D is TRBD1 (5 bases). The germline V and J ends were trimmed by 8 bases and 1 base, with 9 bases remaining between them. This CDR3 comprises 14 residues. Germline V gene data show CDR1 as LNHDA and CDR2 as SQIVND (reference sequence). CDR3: CASLDRSGANVLTF. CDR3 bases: TGTGCCAGTCTCGACAGATCTGGGGCCAACGTCCTGACTTTC.

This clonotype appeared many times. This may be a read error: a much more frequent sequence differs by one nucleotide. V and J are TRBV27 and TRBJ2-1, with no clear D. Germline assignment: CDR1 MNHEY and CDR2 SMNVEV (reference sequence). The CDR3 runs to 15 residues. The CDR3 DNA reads TGTTCCAGCAGTCCCGGACCGAGCTCCTACAATGAGCAGTTCTTC. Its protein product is CSSSPGPSSYNEQFF.

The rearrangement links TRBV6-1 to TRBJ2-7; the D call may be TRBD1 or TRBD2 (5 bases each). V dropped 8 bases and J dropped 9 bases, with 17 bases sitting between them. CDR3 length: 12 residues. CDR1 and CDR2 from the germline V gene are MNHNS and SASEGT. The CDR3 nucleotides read TGTGCCAGCGGGGGAGACCCCCACGGGCAGTACTTC. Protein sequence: CASGGDPHGQYF.

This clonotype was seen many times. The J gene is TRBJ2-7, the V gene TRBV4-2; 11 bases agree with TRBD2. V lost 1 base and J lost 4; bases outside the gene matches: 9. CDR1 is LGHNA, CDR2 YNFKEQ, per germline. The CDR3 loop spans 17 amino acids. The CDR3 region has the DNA TGTGCCAGCAGCCAAGCCCCCGGGACTAGCGGAGAGTACGAGCAGTACTTC. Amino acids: CASSQAPGTSGEYEQYF.

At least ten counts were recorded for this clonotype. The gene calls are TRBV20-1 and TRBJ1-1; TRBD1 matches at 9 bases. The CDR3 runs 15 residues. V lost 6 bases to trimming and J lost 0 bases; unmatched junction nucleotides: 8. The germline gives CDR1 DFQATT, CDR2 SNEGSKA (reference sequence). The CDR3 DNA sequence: TGCAGTGCCTTCACAGGGGGCAGGGTGAACACTGAAGCTTTCTTT. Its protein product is CSAFTGGRVNTEAFF.

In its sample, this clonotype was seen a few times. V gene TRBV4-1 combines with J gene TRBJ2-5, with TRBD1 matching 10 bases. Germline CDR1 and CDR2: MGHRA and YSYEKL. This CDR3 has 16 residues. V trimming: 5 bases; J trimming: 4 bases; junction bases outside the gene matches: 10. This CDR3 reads CASSNLGQGLRETQYF. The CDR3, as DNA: TGCGCCAGCAGCAATTTGGGACAGGGGCTGCGAGAGACCCAGTACTTC.

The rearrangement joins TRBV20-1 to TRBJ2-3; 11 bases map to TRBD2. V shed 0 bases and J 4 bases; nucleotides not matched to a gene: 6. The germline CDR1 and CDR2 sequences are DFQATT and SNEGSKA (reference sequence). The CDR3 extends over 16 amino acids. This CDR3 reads CSARDILAGVSDTQYF. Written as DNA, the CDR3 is TGCAGTGCTAGAGATATACTAGCGGGAGTGTCAGATACGCAGTATTTT.

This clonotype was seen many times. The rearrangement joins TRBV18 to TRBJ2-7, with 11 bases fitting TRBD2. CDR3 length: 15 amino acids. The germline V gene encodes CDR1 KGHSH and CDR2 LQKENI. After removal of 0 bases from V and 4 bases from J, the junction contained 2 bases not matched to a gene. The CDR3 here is CASSPPTSGSYEQYF. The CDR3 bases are TGTGCCAGCTCACCACCAACTAGCGGGAGTTACGAGCAGTACTTC. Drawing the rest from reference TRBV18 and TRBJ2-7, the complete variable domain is NAGVMQNPRHLVRRRGQEARLRCSPMKGHSHVYWYRQLPEEGLKFMVYLQKENIIDESGMPKERFSAEFPKEGPSILRIQQVVRGDSAAYFCASSPPTSGSYEQYFGPGTRLTVT.

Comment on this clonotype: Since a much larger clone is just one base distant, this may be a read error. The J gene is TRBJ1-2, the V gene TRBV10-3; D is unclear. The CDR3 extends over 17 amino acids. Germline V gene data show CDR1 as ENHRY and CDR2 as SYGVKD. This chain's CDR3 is CAISDPEEGWAFYGYIF. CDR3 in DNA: TGTGCCATCAGTGACCCTGAGGAGGGATGGGCCTTCTATGGCTACATCTTC.

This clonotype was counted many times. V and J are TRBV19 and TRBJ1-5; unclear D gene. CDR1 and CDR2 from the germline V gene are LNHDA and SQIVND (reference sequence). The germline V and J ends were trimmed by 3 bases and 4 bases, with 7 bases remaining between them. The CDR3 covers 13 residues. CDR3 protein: CASSMGGNQPQHF. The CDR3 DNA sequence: TGTGCCAGTAGTATGGGCGGGAATCAGCCCCAGCATTTT.

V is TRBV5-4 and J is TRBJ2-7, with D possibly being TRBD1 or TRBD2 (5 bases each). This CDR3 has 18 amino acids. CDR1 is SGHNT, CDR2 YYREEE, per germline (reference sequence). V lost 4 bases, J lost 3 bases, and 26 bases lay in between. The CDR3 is CASSTLRGSGTLDYEQYF. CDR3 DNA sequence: TGTGCCAGCAGCACGTTACGAGGCTCAGGGACGCTTGACTACGAGCAGTACTTC.

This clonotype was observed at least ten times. This CDR3 reads CASNNRDFPLHF. The CDR3 coding sequence is TGTGCCAGCAACAACAGGGACTTTCCCCTCCACTTT. J is TRBJ1-6 and V is TRBV7-2; D may be TRBD1 (6 bases). This CDR3 spans 12 amino acids. In germline, CDR1 is SGHTA, CDR2 FQGNSA. Trimming took off 7 bases at V and 13 bases at J, with 14 bases between the two ends.

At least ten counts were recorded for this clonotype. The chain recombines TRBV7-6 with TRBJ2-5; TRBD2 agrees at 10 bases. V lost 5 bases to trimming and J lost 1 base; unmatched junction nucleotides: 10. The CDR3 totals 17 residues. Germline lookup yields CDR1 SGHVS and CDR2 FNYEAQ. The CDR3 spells CASSPGVAGGSQETQYF. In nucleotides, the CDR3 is TGTGCCAGCAGCCCCGGGGTAGCGGGAGGTTCCCAAGAGACCCAGTACTTC.

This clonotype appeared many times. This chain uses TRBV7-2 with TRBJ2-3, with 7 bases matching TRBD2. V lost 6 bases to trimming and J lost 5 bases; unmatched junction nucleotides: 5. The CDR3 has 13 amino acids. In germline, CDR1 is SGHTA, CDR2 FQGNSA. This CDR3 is CASRAGVGDTQYF. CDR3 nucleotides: TGTGCCAGCAGGGCGGGAGTTGGAGATACGCAGTATTTT.

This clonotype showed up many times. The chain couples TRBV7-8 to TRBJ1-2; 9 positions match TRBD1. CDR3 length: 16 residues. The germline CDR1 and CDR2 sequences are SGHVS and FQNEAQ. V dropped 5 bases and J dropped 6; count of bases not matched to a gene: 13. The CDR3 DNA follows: TGTGCCAGCAGCAGCAGTTTCGGGACAGGGTCGGATGGCTACACCTTC. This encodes CASSSSFGTGSDGYTF.

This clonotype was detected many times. The CDR3 reads CASSPASDTQYF. The DNA for the CDR3 is TGTGCCAGCAGCCCAGCGTCAGATACGCAGTATTTT. This chain connects TRBV7-2 to TRBJ2-3; no clear D. Germline CDR1 reads SGHTA; CDR2 reads FQGNSA. The CDR3 has 12 amino acids. Trimming pared 5 bases from V and 4 bases from J, leaving 7 bases between.

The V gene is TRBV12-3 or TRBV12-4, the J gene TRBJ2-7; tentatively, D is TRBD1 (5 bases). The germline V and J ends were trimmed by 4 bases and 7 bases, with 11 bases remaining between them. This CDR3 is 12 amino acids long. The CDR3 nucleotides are TGTGCCAGCAGTTGGACACAGCAGGAGCAGTACTTC. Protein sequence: CASSWTQQEQYF.

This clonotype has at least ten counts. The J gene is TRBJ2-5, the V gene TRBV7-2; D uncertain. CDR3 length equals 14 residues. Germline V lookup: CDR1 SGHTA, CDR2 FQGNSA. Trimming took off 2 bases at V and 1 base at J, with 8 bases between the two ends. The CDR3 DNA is TGTGCCAGCAGCTTACACATACTCCAAGAGACCCAGTACTTC. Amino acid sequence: CASSLHILQETQYF.

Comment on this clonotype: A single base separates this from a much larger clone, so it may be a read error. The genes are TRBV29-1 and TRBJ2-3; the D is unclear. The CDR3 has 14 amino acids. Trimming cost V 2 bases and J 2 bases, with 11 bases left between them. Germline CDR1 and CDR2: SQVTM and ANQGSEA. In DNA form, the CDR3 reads TGCAGCGTTGAAAGAAAGGGTCTCACAGATACGCAGTATTTT. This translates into CSVERKGLTDTQYF.

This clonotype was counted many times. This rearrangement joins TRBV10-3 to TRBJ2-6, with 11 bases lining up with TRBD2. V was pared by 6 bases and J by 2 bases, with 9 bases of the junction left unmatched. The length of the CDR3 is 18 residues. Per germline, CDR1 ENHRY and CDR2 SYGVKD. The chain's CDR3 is CAIRDYSGRAPGANVLTF. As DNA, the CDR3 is TGTGCCATCAGGGATTATAGCGGGAGGGCCCCTGGGGCCAACGTCCTGACTTTC.

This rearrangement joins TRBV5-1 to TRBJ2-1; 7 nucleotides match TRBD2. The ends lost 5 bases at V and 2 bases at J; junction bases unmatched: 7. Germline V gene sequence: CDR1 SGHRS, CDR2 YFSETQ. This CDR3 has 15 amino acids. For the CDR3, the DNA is TGCGCCAGCAGGCTTGCGGGAGAGCCCTACAATGAGCAGTTCTTC. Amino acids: CASRLAGEPYNEQFF.

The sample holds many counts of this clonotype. CDR3 region: CASSLSLGGPTEAFF. CDR3 DNA sequence: TGTGCCAGCAGTTTATCGCTCGGGGGACCCACTGAAGCTTTCTTT. The chain joins TRBV27 to TRBJ1-1, with a possible D match to TRBD1 (5 bases). This CDR3 spans 15 amino acids. Germline V gene lookup returns CDR1 MNHEY and CDR2 SMNVEV (reference sequence). Trimming pared 0 bases from V and 4 bases from J, leaving 12 bases between.

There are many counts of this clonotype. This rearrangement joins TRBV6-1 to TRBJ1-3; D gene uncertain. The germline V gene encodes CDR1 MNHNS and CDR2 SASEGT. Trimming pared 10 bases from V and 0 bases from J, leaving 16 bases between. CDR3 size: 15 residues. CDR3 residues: CATKRQANSGNTIYF. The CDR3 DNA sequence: TGTGCCACCAAGAGGCAGGCGAACTCTGGAAACACCATATATTTT.